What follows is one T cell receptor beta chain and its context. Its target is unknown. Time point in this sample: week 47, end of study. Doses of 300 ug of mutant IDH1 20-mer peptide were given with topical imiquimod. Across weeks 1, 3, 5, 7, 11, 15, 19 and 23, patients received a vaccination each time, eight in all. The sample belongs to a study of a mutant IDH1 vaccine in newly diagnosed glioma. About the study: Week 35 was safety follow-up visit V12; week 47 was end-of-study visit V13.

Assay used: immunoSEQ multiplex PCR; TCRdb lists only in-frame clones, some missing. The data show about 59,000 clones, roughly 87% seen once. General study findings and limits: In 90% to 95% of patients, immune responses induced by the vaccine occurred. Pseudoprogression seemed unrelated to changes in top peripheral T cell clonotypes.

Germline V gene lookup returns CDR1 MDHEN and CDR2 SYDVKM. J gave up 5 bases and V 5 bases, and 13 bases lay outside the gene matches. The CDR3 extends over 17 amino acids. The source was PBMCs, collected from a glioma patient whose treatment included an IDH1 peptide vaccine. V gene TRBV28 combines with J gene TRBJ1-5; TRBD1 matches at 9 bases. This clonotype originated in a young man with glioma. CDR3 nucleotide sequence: TGTGCCAGCAGTACGGGACAGGGTCGTGTAGGGGATCAGCCCCAGCATTTT. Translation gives CASSTGQGRVGDQPQHF.